The T cell receptor beta chain described here comes from a study of blood T cell repertoires in COVID-19 (dated by TCRdb to 2019 to 2021). In terms of the full investigation: Samples covering the acute and convalescent phases of COVID-19 were provided by collaborators in the United States, Italy and Spain. The prospective study material was composed of cDNA or gDNA derived from T cells, B-cell-depleted T cells, or PBMCs. Subjects who had been exposed to COVID-19, were actively infected with it, or had recovered from it provided the deeply sampled blood TCRbeta repertoires that made up the dataset. The repertoires were made available in a free public database intended to serve as a resource for research on the immune response to SARS-CoV-2. The samples were drawn from the first 160 participants of the ongoing ImmuneRACE study and from 1,200 or so subjects provided by 6 global collaborators. Sample metadata almost always included a de-identified subject ID, COVID-19 status, age in years and sex. Where HLA class I and class II types were available, the types were taken from metadata supplied by the sample provider, not from assay-based typing. General conclusions and limits of the study: The quantity of clinical and demographic metadata differed by source and by participant and was supplied without curation.

V loses 7 bases, J loses 0 bases, and the germline ends lie 13 bases apart. From its cysteine to its phenylalanine, the CDR3 spans 15 amino acids. The CDR3 DNA has 45 bases and is translated from base 1. As encoded in the germline V gene, CDR1 is MGHRA while CDR2 is YSYEKL. Each collaborating institution followed its own protocols to collect whole blood in K2EDTA tubes. For TCRbeta analysis, collaborators shipped samples as frozen whole blood, isolated PBMCs, or DNA extracted from either of those sample types. TCRbeta CDR3 regions were amplified from genomic DNA using the immunoSEQ Assay, a bias-controlled multiplex PCR. Under the source paper's analysis protocol: The number of nucleated cells in each sample was estimated from the amplification of reference gene primers within the assay. To quantify the absolute abundance of each unique TCRbeta CDR3 rearrangement, sequence reads were collapsed and filtered. For each sample, productive Simpson clonality was calculated by taking the square root of Simpson's diversity index across productive rearrangements. This immuneACCESS table, as held by TCRdb, lists in-frame sequences with V and J called but not all clones. Of the missing ones, under half trace to an unresolved V gene in checked studies; the others have no known cause. D and trimming were read from the DNA, whereas the V and J calls and clone size are those reported in that table. In this sample the table shows more than 150,000 clones, less than 90% of which occur a single time. The ten top clones hold about 6% of the sample.

Points on this clone: Its antigen has not been determined. The input lacks base qualities; no much larger clone sits a single base away.

Sequences were obtained from peripheral blood. The sequence was collected from a woman in her thirties or forties with acute or convalescent COVID-19. The V gene is TRBV4-1 and the J gene is TRBJ1-3, and TRBD1 may be the D gene, going by 5 matching bases. The CDR3 region: CASKLRQSSGNTIYF. In nucleotides, the sequence is TGCGCCAGCAAACTCAGACAGTCCTCTGGAAACACCATATATTTT.